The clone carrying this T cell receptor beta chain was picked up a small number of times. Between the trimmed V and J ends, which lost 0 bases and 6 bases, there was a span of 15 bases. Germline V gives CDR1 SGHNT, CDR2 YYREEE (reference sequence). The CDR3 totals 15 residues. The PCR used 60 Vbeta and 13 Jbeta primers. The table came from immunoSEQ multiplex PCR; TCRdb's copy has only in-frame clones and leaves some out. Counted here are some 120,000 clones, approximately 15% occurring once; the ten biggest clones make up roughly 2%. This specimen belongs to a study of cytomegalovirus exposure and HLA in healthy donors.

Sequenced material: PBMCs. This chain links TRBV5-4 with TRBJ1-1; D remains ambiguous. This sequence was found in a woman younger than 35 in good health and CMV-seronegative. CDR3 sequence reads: CASSLEPTRRAEAFF. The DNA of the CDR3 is TGTGCCAGCAGCTTGGAGCCGACCAGGAGGGCTGAAGCTTTCTTT.